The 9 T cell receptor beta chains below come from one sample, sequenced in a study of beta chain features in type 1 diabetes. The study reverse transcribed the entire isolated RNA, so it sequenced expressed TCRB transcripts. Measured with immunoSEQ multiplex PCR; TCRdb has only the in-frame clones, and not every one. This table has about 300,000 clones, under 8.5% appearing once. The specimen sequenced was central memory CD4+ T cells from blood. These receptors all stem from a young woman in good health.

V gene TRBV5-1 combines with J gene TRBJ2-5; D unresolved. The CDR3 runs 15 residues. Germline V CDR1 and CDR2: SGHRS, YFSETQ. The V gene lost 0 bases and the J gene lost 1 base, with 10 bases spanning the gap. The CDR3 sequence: CASSLGLGGQETQYF. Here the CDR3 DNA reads TGCGCCAGCAGCTTGGGATTGGGCGGCCAAGAGACCCAGTACTTC.

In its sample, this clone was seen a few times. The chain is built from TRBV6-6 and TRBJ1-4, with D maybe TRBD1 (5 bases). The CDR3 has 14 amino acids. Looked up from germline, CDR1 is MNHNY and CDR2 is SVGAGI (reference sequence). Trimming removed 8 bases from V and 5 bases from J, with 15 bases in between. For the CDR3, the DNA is TGTGCCAGCGTAGCCGGGACGGTAAATGAAAAACTGTTTTTT. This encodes CASVAGTVNEKLFF.

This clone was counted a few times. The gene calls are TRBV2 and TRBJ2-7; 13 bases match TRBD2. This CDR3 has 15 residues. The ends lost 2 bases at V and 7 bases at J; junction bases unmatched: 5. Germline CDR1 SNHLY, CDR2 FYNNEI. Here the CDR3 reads CASSETTSGRREQYF. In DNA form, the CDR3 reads TGTGCCAGCAGTGAAACGACTAGCGGGAGGAGGGAGCAGTACTTC.

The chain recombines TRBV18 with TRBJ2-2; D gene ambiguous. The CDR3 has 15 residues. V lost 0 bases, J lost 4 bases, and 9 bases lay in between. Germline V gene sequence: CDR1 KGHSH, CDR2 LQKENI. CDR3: CASSPPAASTGELFF. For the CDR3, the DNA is TGTGCCAGCTCACCACCGGCTGCTAGCACCGGGGAGCTGTTTTTT.

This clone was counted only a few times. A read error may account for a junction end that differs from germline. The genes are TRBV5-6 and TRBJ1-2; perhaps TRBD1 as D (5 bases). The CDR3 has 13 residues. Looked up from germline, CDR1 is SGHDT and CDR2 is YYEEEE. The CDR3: CASSPRRTYGYTF. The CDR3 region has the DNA TGTGCCAGCAGCCCCCGGAGGACATATGGGTACACCTTC.

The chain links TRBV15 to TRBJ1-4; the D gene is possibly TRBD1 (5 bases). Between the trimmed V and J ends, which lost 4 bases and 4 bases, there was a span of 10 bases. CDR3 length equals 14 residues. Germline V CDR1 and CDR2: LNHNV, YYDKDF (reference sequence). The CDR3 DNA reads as TGTGCCACCAGCAACCAGGGCCGTAATGAAAAACTGTTTTTT. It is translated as CATSNQGRNEKLFF.

CDR3 amino acids: CASSQGGATRNTEAFF. In DNA, the CDR3 is TGTGCCAGCAGCCAAGGGGGGGCCACGAGGAACACTGAAGCTTTCTTT. The chain recombines TRBV5-4 with TRBJ1-1; D is perhaps TRBD1 (6 bases). CDR3 length equals 16 residues. V lost 4 bases to trimming and J lost 1 base, with 17 bases between them. Germline V gene sequence: CDR1 SGHNT, CDR2 YYREEE (reference sequence).

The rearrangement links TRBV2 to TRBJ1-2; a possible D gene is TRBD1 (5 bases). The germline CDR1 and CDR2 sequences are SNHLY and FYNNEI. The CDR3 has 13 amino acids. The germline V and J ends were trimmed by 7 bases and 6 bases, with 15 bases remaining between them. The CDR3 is CASTPVGGNGYTF. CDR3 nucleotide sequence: TGTGCCAGCACTCCTGTGGGGGGTAATGGCTACACCTTC.

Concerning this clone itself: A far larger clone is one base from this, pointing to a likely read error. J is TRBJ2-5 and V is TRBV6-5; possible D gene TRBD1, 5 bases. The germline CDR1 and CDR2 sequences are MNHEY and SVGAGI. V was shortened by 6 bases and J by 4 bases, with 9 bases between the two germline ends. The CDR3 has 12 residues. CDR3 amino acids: CASSQGGETQYF. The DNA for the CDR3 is TGTGCCAGCAGCCAGGGTGGAGAGACCCAGTACTTC.